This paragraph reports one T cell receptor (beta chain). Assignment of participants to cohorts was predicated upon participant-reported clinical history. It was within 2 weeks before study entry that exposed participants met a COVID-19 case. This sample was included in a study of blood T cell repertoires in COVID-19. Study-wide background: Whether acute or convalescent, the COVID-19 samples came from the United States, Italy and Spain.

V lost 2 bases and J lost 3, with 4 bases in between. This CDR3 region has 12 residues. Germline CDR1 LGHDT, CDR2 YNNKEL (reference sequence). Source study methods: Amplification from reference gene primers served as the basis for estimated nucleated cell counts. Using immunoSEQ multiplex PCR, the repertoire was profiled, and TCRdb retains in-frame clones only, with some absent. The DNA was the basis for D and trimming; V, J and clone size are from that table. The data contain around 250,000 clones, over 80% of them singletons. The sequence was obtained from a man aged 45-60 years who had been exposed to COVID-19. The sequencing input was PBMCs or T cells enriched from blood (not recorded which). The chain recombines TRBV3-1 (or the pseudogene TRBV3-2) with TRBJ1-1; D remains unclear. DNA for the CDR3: TGTGCCAGCAGCCAAATATACACTGAAGCTTTCTTT. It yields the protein CASSQIYTEAFF.